Here is one T cell receptor (beta chain) with its context. This receptor's antigen is unknown. The sample holds no much larger clone one base away, and base qualities are not on file. V drops 3 bases and J drops 0 bases, leaving 6 bases in between. The CDR3 contains 12 residues, cysteine and phenylalanine counted. Only the CDR3 portion is preserved as DNA: 36 bases, with reading frame beginning at the first base. Based on the germline V gene (reference sequence), the CDR1 and CDR2 sequences are DFQATT and SNEGSKA. A case-control design nested within a healthcare worker cohort in London, UK, was used, with weekly nasopharyngeal swab PCR tests and blood sampling performed. Between 23 and 31 March 2020, the week of the UK lockdown, healthcare workers were enrolled and then followed up weekly for as long as 16 weeks. The receptor library was made with 5' RACE. Instrument on record: NextSeq 500. Unique molecular identifiers were attached to individual cDNA molecules in the TCR library protocol so that sequencing error and PCR bias could be corrected. Sequencing covered both TCR alpha and beta chains, and within each sample the abundances of alpha and beta sequences were tightly co-correlated. As for how the authors treated the data: Decombinator V4 was used to annotate the V gene, J gene and CDR3 of the TCR sequences. Expanded TCRs were defined as changing significantly between any two time points under a Poisson model with p below 0.0001. TCR abundances were normalised to the total number of TCRs sequenced in each sample and reported as counts per million. MAIT TCRs were defined by TRAV1-2 paired with TRAJ12, TRAJ20 or TRAJ33, and iNKT TCRs by TRAV10 paired with TRAJ18. VDJdb, accessed on 1 November 2021, was searched for TCRs annotated for CMV, EBV and SARS-CoV-2, and TCRs annotated for more than one antigen were excluded. Using fastp trimming at Q25 and MiXCR clonotype assembly, TCRdb reanalyzed the public sequencing data and kept in-frame beta chains. Every entry covers one CDR3 protein and lists the most common genes and DNA from its rows. TCRdb's processing, not the study's, gives the V and J calls here. The sample yields about 23,000 distinct CDR3 sequences; more than 4% were counted once. 4.3% of the sample is held by the ten biggest clonotypes.

The data originate from a study of early T cells in non-severe SARS-CoV-2 infection (dated by TCRdb to the early 2020s). Some background on the complete study: Bulk RNA from unsorted whole blood was used for TCR sequencing, so alpha and beta chains could not be paired. Overall study results and their limits: VDJdb matching was skewed toward anti-spike CD8 responses, so virus-specific expansions were likely underestimated and private and CD4 specificities were missed.

The receptor comes from an adult who was a healthcare worker with PCR-confirmed SARS-CoV-2 infection or an uninfected control (not recorded which). Sample: whole blood. The chain was built from TRBV20-1 and TRBJ2-7, with the D gene not confidently named. CDR3 protein: CSASGPSYEQYF. The nucleotide sequence is given as TGCAGTGCTAGTGGGCCCTCCTACGAGCAGTACTTC.